This paragraph reports one T cell receptor (beta chain). The target antigen is unknown. Germline-derived CDR1 and CDR2 are KGHSH and LQKENI. The CDR3 has 12 residues. With 4 bases removed from V and 6 bases from J, the gap between germline ends came to 9 bases. Profiled with immunoSEQ multiplex PCR; TCRdb holds only in-frame clones, not every one. The sample consists of 100,000 to 150,000 clones, about 89% of them appearing once. This entry comes from a study of T cell responses to AZD1222 COVID-19 vaccine. Findings and caveats of the study: Among vaccine-associated CD4 TCRs, coverage spanned spike, with dominance at 160-218 and 743-854. Spike-specific TCR breadth rose after two AZD1222 doses, and depth rose as well. Unmutated variant regions reportedly attract nearly half of all spike-specific TCRs. Among AZD1222 vaccinees, only 6 or 7 were seropositive at baseline.

The source is an adult in good health. The material was peripheral blood, obtained on day 0 of AZD1222 vaccination. This chain connects TRBV18 to TRBJ1-2, with TRBD1 as a possible D gene (5 bases). The CDR3 DNA reads as TGTGCCAGCTCACTAAAAGGGGATGGCTACACCTTC. Translation gives CASSLKGDGYTF. Full variable domain (rest looked up from reference TRBV18 and TRBJ1-2): NAGVMQNPRHLVRRRGQEARLRCSPMKGHSHVYWYRQLPEEGLKFMVYLQKENIIDESGMPKERFSAEFPKEGPSILRIQQVVRGDSAAYFCASSLKGDGYTFGSGTRLTVV.